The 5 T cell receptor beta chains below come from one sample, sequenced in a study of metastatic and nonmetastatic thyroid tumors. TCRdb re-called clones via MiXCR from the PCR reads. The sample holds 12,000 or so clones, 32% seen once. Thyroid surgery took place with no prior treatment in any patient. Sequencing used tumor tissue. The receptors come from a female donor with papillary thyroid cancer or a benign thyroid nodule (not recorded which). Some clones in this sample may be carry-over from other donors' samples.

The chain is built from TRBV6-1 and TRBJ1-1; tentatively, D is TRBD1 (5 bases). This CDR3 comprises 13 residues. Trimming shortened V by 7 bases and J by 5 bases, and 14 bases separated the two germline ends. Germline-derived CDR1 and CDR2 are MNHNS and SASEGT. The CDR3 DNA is TGTGCCAGCACCGCGGTGGGGGGAACTGAAGCTTTCTTT. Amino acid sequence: CASTAVGGTEAFF.

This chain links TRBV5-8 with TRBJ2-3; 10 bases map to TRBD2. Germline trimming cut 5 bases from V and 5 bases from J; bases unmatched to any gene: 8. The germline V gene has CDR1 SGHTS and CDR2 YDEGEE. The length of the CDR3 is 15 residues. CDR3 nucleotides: TGTGCCAGCAGACGAAGCGGGAGGGGCTTAGATACGCAGTATTTT. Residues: CASRRSGRGLDTQYF. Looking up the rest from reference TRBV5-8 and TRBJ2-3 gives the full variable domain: EAGVTQSPTHLIKTRGQQATLRCSPISGHTSVYWYQQALGLGLQFLLWYDEGEERNRGNFPPRFSGRQFPNYSSELNVNALELEDSALYLCASRRSGRGLDTQYFGPGTRLTVL.

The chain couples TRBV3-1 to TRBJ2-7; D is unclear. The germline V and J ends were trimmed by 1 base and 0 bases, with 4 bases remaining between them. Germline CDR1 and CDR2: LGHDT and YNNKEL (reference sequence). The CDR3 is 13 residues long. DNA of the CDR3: TGTGCCAGCAGCCAAGGGAGCTCCTACGAGCAGTACTTC. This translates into CASSQGSSYEQYF.

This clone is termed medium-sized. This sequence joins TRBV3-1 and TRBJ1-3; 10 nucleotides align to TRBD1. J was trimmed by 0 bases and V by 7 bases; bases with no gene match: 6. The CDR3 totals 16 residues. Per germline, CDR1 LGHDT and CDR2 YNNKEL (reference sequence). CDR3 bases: TGTGCCAGCACTTCGGGACAGGGGCACTCTGGAAACACCATATATTTT. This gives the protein CASTSGQGHSGNTIYF.

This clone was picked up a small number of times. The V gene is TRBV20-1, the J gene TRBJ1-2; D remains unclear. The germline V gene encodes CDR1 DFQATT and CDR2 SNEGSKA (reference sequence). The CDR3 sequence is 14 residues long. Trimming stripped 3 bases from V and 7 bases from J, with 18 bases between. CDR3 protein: CSASPLEYSGGYTF. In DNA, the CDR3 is TGCAGTGCTAGTCCGCTAGAGTATTCGGGTGGCTACACCTTC.